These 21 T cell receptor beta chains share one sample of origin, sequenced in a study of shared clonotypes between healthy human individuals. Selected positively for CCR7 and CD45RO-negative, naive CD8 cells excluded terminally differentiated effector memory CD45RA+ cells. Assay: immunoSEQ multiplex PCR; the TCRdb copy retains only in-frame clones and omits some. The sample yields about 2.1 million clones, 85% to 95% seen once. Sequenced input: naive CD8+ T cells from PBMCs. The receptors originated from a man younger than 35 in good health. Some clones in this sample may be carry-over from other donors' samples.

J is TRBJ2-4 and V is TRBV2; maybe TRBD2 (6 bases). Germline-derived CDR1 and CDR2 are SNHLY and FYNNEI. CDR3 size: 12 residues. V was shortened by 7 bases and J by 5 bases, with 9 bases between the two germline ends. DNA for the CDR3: TGTGCCAGCATCGGCGGGGAAAACATTCAGTACTTC. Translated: CASIGGENIQYF.

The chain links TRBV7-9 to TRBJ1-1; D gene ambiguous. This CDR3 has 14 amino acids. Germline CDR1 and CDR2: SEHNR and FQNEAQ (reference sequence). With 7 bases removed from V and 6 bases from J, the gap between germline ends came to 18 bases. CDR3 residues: CASTEYDPGAEAFF. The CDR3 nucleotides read TGTGCCAGCACCGAATATGACCCCGGCGCTGAAGCTTTCTTT.

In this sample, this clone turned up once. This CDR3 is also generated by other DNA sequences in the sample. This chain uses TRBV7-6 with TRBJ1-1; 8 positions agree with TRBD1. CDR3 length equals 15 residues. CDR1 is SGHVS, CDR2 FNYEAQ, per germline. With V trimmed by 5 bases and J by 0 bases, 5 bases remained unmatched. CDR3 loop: CASSPWTGMNTEAFF. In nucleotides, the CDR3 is TGTGCCAGCAGCCCGTGGACAGGGATGAACACTGAAGCTTTCTTT. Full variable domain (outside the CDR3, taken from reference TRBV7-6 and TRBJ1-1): GAGVSQSPRYKVTKRGQDVALRCDPISGHVSLYWYRQALGQGPEFLTYFNYEAQQDKSGLPNDRFSAERPEGSISTLTIQRTEQRDSAMYRCASSPWTGMNTEAFFGQGTRLTVV.

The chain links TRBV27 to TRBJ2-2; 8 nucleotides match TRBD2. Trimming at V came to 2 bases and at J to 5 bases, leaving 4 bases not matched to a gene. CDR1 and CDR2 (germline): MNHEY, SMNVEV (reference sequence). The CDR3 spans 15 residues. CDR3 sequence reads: CASSLGPSGTGELFF. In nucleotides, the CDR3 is TGTGCCAGCAGTTTAGGCCCTAGCGGGACCGGGGAGCTGTTTTTT.

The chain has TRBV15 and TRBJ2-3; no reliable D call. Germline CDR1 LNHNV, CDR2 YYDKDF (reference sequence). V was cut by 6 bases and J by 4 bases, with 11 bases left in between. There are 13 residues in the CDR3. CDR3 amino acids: CATRPASSDTQYF. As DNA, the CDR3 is TGTGCCACCAGGCCGGCCTCGTCAGATACGCAGTATTTT.

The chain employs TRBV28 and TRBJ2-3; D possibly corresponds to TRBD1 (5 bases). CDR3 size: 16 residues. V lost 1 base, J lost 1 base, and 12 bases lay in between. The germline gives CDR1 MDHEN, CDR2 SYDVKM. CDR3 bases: TGTGCCAGCAGTTTATTGGGGCTAGAACGCACAGATACGCAGTATTTT. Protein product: CASSLLGLERTDTQYF.

CDR3 loop: CTSGRFYEQFF. CDR3 DNA: TGTACAAGCGGGAGGTTCTATGAGCAGTTCTTC. The chain carries TRBV6-1 and TRBJ2-1; 9 bases are shared with TRBD2. Germline CDR1 reads MNHNS; CDR2 reads SASEGT. There are 11 residues in the CDR3.

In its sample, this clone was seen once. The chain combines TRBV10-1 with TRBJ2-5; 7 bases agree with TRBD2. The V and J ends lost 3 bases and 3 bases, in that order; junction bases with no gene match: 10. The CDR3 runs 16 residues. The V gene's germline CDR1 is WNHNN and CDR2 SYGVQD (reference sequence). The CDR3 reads CASSDFRWAGEETQYF. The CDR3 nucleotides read TGCGCCAGCAGTGACTTCCGTTGGGCGGGAGAAGAGACCCAGTACTTC.

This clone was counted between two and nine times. CDR3 loop: CASSLNSNQPQHF. The CDR3 coding sequence is TGCGCCAGCAGTTTGAATAGCAATCAGCCCCAGCATTTT. This chain joins TRBV10-1 and TRBJ1-5; D gene uncertain. Germline V gives CDR1 WNHNN, CDR2 SYGVQD (reference sequence). CDR3 length: 13 residues. Trimming removed 5 bases from V and 0 bases from J, with 5 bases in between.

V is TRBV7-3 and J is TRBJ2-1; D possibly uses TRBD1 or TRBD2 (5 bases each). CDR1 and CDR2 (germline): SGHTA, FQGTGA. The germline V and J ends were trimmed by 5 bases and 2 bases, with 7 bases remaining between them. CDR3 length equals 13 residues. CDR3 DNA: TGTGCCAGCAGCGGGGGACCCTACAATGAGCAGTTCTTC. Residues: CASSGGPYNEQFF.

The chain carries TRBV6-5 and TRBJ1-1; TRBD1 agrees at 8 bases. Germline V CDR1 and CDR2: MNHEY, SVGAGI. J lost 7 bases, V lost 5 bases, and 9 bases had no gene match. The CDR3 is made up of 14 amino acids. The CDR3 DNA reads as TGTGCCAGCAGTCCAAAACCAGGGGGCTTTGAAGCTTTCTTT. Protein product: CASSPKPGGFEAFF.

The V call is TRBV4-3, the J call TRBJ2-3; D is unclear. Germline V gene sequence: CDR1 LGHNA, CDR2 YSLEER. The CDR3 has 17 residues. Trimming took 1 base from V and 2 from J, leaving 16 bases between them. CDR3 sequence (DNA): TGCGCCAGCAGCCAAGGTCCAGGTACCGCGGTCACAGATACGCAGTATTTT. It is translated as CASSQGPGTAVTDTQYF.

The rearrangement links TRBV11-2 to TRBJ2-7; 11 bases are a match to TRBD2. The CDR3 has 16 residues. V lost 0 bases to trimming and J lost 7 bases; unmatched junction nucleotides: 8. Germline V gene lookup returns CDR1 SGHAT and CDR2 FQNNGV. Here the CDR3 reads CASSLDGTSGRREQYF. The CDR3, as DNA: TGTGCCAGCAGCTTAGATGGTACTAGCGGGAGACGGGAGCAGTACTTC.

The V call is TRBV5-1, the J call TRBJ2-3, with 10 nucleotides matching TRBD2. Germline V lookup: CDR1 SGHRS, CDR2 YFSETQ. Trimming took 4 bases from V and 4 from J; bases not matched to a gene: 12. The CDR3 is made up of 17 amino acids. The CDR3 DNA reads TGCGCCAGCAGCACCCGAGGAGGGACTAGCGTGCCAGATACGCAGTATTTT. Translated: CASSTRGGTSVPDTQYF.

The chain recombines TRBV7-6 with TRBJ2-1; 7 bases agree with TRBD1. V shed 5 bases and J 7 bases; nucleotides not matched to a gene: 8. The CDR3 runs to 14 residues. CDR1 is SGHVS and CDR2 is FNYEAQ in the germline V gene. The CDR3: CASSTLTGKNEQFF. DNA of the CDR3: TGTGCCAGCAGCACATTGACAGGGAAGAATGAGCAGTTCTTC.

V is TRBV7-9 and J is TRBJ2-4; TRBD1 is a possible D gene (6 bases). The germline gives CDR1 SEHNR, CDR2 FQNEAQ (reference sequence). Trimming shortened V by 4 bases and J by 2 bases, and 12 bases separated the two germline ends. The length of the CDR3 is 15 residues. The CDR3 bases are TGTGCCAGCAGCTACACCCAGGGGACCAAAAACATTCAGTACTTC. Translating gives CASSYTQGTKNIQYF.

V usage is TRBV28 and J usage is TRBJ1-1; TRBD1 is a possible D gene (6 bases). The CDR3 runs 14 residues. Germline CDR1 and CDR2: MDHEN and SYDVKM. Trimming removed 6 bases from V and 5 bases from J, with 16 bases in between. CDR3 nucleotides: TGTGCCAGCAGCCTCGAGGGGGGGAAAACTGAAGCTTTCTTT. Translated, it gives CASSLEGGKTEAFF.

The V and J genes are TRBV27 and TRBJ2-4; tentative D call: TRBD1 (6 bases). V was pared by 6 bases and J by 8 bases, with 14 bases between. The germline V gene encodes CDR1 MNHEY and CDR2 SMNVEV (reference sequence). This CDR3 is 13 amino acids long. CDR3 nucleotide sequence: TGTGCCAGCAGGTCAGGGGTGTGGGACATTCAGTACTTC. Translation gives CASRSGVWDIQYF.

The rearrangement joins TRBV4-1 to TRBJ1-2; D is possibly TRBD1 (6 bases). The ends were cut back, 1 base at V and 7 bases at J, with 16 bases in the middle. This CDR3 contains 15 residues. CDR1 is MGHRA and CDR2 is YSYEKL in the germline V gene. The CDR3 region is CASSQGPIRGGGYTF. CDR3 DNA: TGCGCCAGCAGCCAAGGACCAATAAGGGGGGGTGGCTACACCTTC.

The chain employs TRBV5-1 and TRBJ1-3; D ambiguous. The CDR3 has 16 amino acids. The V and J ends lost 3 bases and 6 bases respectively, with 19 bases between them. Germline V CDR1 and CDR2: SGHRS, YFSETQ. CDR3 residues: CASSSYSSPRQNTIYF. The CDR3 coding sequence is TGCGCCAGCAGCTCTTATTCAAGCCCCCGGCAAAACACCATATATTTT.

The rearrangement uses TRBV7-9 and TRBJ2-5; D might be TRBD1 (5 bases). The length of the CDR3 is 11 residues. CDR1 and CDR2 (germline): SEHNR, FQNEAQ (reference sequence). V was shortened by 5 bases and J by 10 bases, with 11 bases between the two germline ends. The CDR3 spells CASSAQGFQYF. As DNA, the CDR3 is TGTGCCAGCAGCGCGCAGGGTTTCCAGTACTTC.